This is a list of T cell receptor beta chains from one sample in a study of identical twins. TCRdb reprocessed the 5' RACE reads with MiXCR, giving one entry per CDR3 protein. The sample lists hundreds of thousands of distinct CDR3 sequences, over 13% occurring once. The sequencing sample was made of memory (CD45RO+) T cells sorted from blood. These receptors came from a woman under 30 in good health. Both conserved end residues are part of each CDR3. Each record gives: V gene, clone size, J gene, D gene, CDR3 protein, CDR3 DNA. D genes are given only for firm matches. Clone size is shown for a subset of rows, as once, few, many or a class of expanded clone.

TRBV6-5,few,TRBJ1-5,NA,CASSLTENQPQHF,TGTGCCAGCAGTTTGACGGAGAATCAGCCCCAGCATTTT
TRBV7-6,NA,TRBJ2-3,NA,CASSPRLTDTQYF,TGTGCCAGCAGCCCCCGACTCACAGATACGCAGTATTTT
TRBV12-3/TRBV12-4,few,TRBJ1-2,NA,CASSLGRGRVNYGYTF,TGTGCCAGCAGTTTAGGCCGGGGTAGGGTTAACTATGGCTACACCTTC
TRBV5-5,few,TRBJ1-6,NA,CASSLDDSSYNSPLHF,TGTGCCAGCAGCCTGGATGATAGCTCCTATAATTCACCCCTCCACTTT
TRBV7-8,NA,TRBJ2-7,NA,CASSLARGLTYEQYF,TGTGCCAGCAGCTTAGCCCGGGGACTCACCTACGAGCAGTACTTC
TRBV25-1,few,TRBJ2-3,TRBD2,CASRAGGSIDTQYF,TGTGCCAGCCGGGCGGGGGGATCAATAGATACGCAGTATTTT
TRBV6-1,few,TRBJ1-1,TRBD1,CASRTGTDFSTEAFF,TGTGCCAGCAGAACCGGGACAGATTTCAGCACTGAAGCTTTCTTT
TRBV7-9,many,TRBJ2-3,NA,CASSPALDTQYF,TGTGCCAGCAGCCCTGCTTTAGATACGCAGTATTTT
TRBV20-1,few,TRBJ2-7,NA,CSAGPRSYLNYEQYF,TGCAGTGCTGGACCGCGTAGTTACCTGAACTACGAGCAGTACTTC
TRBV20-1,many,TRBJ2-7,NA,CSARRDLSTYEQYF,TGCAGTGCTAGGAGGGACCTAAGCACCTACGAGCAGTACTTC
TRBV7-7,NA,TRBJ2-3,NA,CASSSRVTDTQYF,TGTGCCAGCAGCTCCCGGGTCACAGATACGCAGTATTTT
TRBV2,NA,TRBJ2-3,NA,CASSVLTDTQYF,TGTGCCAGCAGTGTCCTCACAGATACGCAGTATTTT
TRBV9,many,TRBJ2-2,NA,CASSVDGVAGELFF,TGTGCCAGCAGCGTAGACGGAGTCGCCGGGGAGCTGTTTTTT
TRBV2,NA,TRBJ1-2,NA,CASSDQEYGYTF,TGTGCCAGCAGTGATCAGGAGTATGGCTACACCTTC
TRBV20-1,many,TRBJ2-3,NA,CSAAPFGRITDTQYF,TGCAGTGCTGCCCCCTTCGGGAGAATCACAGATACGCAGTATTTT
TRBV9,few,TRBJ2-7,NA,CASSLGDISYEQYF,TGTGCCAGCAGTTTGGGGGACATCTCCTACGAGCAGTACTTC
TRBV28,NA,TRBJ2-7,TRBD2,CASTYQGGLAGREQYF,TGTGCCAGCACCTACCAGGGAGGACTAGCGGGGAGGGAGCAGTACTTC
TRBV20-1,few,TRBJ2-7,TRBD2,CSARLAGVKEQYF,TGCAGTGCTCGACTAGCGGGAGTAAAAGAGCAGTACTTC
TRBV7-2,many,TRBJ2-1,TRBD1,CASSLDRGGVEQFF,TGTGCCAGCAGCTTAGACAGGGGCGGTGTTGAGCAGTTCTTC
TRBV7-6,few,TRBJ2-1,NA,CASTIQGGGIYNEQFF,TGTGCCAGCACCATTCAAGGAGGAGGGATCTACAATGAGCAGTTCTTC
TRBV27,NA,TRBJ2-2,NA,CASSVSGEGELFF,TGTGCCAGCAGTGTCTCCGGGGAAGGGGAGCTGTTTTTT
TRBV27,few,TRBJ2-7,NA,CASSLNRGGEQYF,TGTGCCAGCAGTCTCAATAGGGGTGGCGAGCAGTACTTC
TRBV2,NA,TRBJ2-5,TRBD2,CASSEVLAGGGTQYF,TGTGCCAGCAGTGAAGTCCTAGCGGGGGGAGGTACCCAGTACTTC
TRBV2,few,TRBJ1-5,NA,CASSEYRSSNQPQHF,TGTGCCAGCAGTGAATACAGATCCAGCAATCAGCCCCAGCATTTT